This TCR beta chain is from a study of blood T cells in healthy people across ages. About the study: Template switching recovered approximately one barcoded beta molecule for every two T cells. Study findings and constraints: Diversity estimates from one million T cells were considered underestimates. The study found more naive CD4+ cells and higher diversity in long-lived than aged donors.

The use of a sample-barcoded 5' primer and a J-beta primer mix characterized a second PCR of roughly 6 to 12 cycles. Each CDR3 protein gets one entry after TCRdb re-called the 5' RACE reads with MiXCR. Here the sample spans approximately 1.5 million distinct CDR3 sequences, 35% to 45% being singletons. This CDR3 region has 15 residues. The ends were cut back, 4 bases at V and 4 bases at J, with 16 bases in the middle. In germline, CDR1 is LGHDT, CDR2 YNNKEL (reference sequence). The people who gave samples were healthy Caucasians from Russia, aged roughly 6 to 100. With regard to this clonotype: Its antigen is undetermined.

This chain joins TRBV3-1 and TRBJ1-1; tentatively, D is TRBD1 (5 bases). The source is a woman under 30 in good health. The sequencing sample was made of blood. The CDR3 reads CASSRWDRRGTEAFF. The CDR3 nucleotides are TGTGCCAGCAGCCGGTGGGACCGCCGGGGCACTGAAGCTTTCTTT.